The 7 T cell receptor beta chains presented below share a single source sample, sequenced in a study of identical twins. TCRdb passed the 5' RACE reads through MiXCR, listing each CDR3 protein once. The repertoire includes fewer than 250,000 distinct CDR3 sequences, roughly 7.5% of them detected once, and about 5.8% sits in the top ten. The data were also submitted as part of a second study, on yellow fever vaccine responses in identical twins.

The sample taken for sequencing was CD8+ T cells sorted from blood. Receptors originate from a woman younger than 30 in good health.

The chain employs TRBV12-3 or TRBV12-4 and TRBJ2-1; TRBD2 agrees at 8 bases. Trimming removed 10 bases from V and 2 bases from J; junction bases left unmatched: 19. This CDR3 has 18 residues. Written as DNA, the CDR3 is TGTGCCATCTGGTCCCCGGGACTAGAATTAGTCGCCTACAATGAGCAGTTCTTC. This sequence encodes CAIWSPGLELVAYNEQFF.

This clonotype was counted ten times or more. The rearrangement uses TRBV5-1 and TRBJ2-2; 12 bases align to TRBD2. Per the germline V gene, CDR1 is SGHRS and CDR2 is YFSETQ. V was pared by 6 bases and J by 2 bases, with 5 bases of the junction left unmatched. The CDR3 spans 16 residues. In nucleotides, the CDR3 is TGCGCCAGCACCAGACTAGCGGGGGATAACACCGGGGAGCTGTTTTTT. This codes for CASTRLAGDNTGELFF.

Of note for this clonotype: A much larger clone sits a single nucleotide away, making a read error possible. The rearrangement uses TRBV14 and TRBJ2-1, with 8 bases that match TRBD1. Per germline, CDR1 SGHDN and CDR2 FVKESK. The CDR3 runs to 16 residues. The CDR3 spells CASSHRRDRRYNERFF. The CDR3 DNA follows: TGTGCCAGCAGCCATCGCCGGGACAGGAGATACAATGAGCGGTTCTTC.

This clonotype was counted many times. The rearrangement joins TRBV10-2 to TRBJ1-5; D is perhaps TRBD1 (5 bases). The CDR3 covers 14 residues. Germline assignment: CDR1 WSHSY and CDR2 SAAADI. The chain's CDR3 is CVGGALFFNQPQHF. In DNA, the CDR3 is TGCGTCGGGGGAGCTCTATTTTTCAATCAGCCCCAGCATTTT.

This clonotype was detected many times. The chain recombines TRBV12-3 or TRBV12-4 with TRBJ2-1, with TRBD2 matching 8 bases. V was clipped by 6 bases and J by 5 bases; unmatched bases: 12. The CDR3 spans 16 residues. CDR3 nucleotides: TGTGCCAGCAGCTACCCGTCAGCGGGAGAAAACAATGAGCAGTTCTTC. Amino acids: CASSYPSAGENNEQFF.

This clonotype was observed a handful of times. The V and J genes are TRBV28 and TRBJ2-1, with 11 bases aligning to TRBD2. J lost 12 bases, V lost 2 bases, and 12 bases had no gene match. The CDR3 sequence is 16 residues long. Germline-derived CDR1 and CDR2 are MDHEN and SYDVKM. DNA for the CDR3: TGTGCCAGCAGTTTACCTCTAGCGGGAGGTCAATGGGGGCAGTTCTTC. Amino acid sequence: CASSLPLAGGQWGQFF.

In its sample, this clonotype was seen a few times. The V and J genes are TRBV12-3 or TRBV12-4 and TRBJ2-3; a weak D match, TRBD1 (6 bases). The CDR3 length is 14 residues. Trimming cost V 1 base and J 7 bases, with 12 bases left between them. The CDR3 loop is CASSLGQGRNTQYF. The CDR3, as DNA: TGTGCCAGCAGTTTAGGGCAGGGGCGGAATACGCAGTATTTT.